These 28 T cell receptor beta chains were all obtained from the same sample, sequenced in a study of shared clonotypes between healthy human individuals. This table comes from immunoSEQ multiplex PCR, and its TCRdb copy is limited to in-frame clones, with some not included. The data contain about a million clones, approximately 76% of them singletons. Input material: memory CD4+ T cells sorted from blood. Subset noted: CD45RA-negative fraction. The receptors here all came from a young man in good health.

The rearrangement uses TRBV4-1 and TRBJ1-1; 10 bases agree with TRBD1. This CDR3 comprises 17 residues. Germline V gives CDR1 MGHRA, CDR2 YSYEKL. After removal of 2 bases from V and 4 bases from J, the junction contained 10 bases not matched to a gene. The CDR3 region is CASSQPQPGTGATEAFF. The CDR3 bases are TGCGCCAGCAGCCAACCACAGCCAGGGACAGGGGCCACTGAAGCTTTCTTT.

V gene TRBV27 combines with J gene TRBJ1-1; unclear D gene. The CDR3 consists of 11 residues. Trimming shortened V by 4 bases and J by 8 bases, and 8 bases separated the two germline ends. CDR1 MNHEY and CDR2 SMNVEV come from the germline V gene (reference sequence). In DNA, the CDR3 is TGTGCCAGCAGTTCTTACCGAGAAGCTTTCTTT. This translates into CASSSYREAFF.

With respect to this clone: The sample has other DNA sequences that encode this CDR3 too. The chain carries TRBV29-1 and TRBJ1-3; D gene ambiguous. Trimming took 3 bases from V and 5 from J, leaving 5 bases between them. The CDR3 sequence is 11 residues long. CDR1 is SQVTM, CDR2 ANQGSEA, per germline. The chain's CDR3 is CSVEVRNTIYF. The DNA of the CDR3 is TGCAGCGTTGAGGTCAGAAACACCATATATTTT.

The rearrangement joins TRBV15 to TRBJ1-6; the D is unclear. CDR3 size: 17 residues. With 0 bases removed from V and 0 bases from J, the gap between germline ends came to 9 bases. CDR1 is LNHNV and CDR2 is YYDKDF in the germline V gene (reference sequence). The CDR3 protein is CATSRDSRSSYNSPLHF. The CDR3 region has the DNA TGTGCCACCAGCAGAGATAGTCGGAGCTCCTATAATTCACCCCTCCACTTT.

The chain couples TRBV15 to TRBJ2-1; D remains ambiguous. The CDR3 contains 10 residues. Germline V gives CDR1 LNHNV, CDR2 YYDKDF (reference sequence). This CDR3 is CAAEKTEQFF. Written as DNA, the CDR3 is TGTGCAGCCGAAAAGACTGAGCAGTTCTTC.

CDR3 loop: CASSTGQGGKKTEAFF. The CDR3 DNA reads TGTGCCAGCAGCACTGGACAGGGAGGGAAAAAAACTGAAGCTTTCTTT. The V and J genes are TRBV5-4 and TRBJ1-1, with 8 bases that match TRBD1. The V segment lost 4 bases and the J segment 5 bases; nucleotides outside the gene matches: 13. CDR3 length: 16 amino acids. Germline CDR1 and CDR2: SGHNT and YYREEE (reference sequence).

The CDR3 nucleotides read TGTGCCTGGAGTGTAGACACAAGGGGCACTTCACCCCTCCACTTT. Translated, it gives CAWSVDTRGTSPLHF. This chain connects TRBV30 to TRBJ1-6; the D gene is possibly TRBD1 (5 bases). Germline-derived CDR1 and CDR2 are GTSNPN and SVGIG (reference sequence). The CDR3 contains 15 residues. V was clipped by 0 bases and J by 9 bases, with 15 bases between them.

J is TRBJ2-1 and V is TRBV13; D gene uncertain. Looked up from germline, CDR1 is PRHDT and CDR2 is FYEKMQ (reference sequence). CDR3 length: 12 amino acids. V lost 5 bases, J lost 10 bases, and 12 bases lay in between. Here the CDR3 reads CASSPLLGEQFF. The CDR3 DNA reads TGTGCCAGCAGCCCCCTCTTAGGGGAGCAGTTCTTC.

This clone was seen only a few times. The V call is TRBV28, the J call TRBJ1-3; D is possibly TRBD1 (5 bases). This CDR3 contains 16 residues. Germline values: CDR1 MDHEN, CDR2 SYDVKM. V lost 2 bases, J lost 0 bases, and 11 bases lay in between. The CDR3 bases are TGTGCCAGCAGTTTAAGACAGTTAAGCTCTGGAAACACCATATATTTT. Translating it yields CASSLRQLSSGNTIYF.

The rearrangement joins TRBV14 to TRBJ1-2; 7 bases fit TRBD1. The CDR3 contains 14 residues. V gave up 0 bases and J gave up 10 bases; unmatched junction bases: 8. Germline V gene lookup returns CDR1 SGHDN and CDR2 FVKESK. CDR3 DNA sequence: TGTGCCAGCAGCCAAGATCTTTTCGGACAGGCCTACACCTTC. The encoded protein is CASSQDLFGQAYTF.

Only a few counts were recorded for this clone. The chain combines TRBV9 with TRBJ1-3; a weak D match, TRBD1 (5 bases). Trimming took 3 bases from V and 4 from J, leaving 14 bases between them. CDR3 length equals 15 residues. The germline V gene has CDR1 SGDLS and CDR2 YYNGEE. CDR3 loop: CASSAGPGSGNTIYF. Here the CDR3 DNA reads TGTGCCAGCAGCGCAGGGCCCGGGTCCGGAAACACCATATATTTT. The full variable domain, rest sourced from reference TRBV9 and TRBJ1-3, is DSGVTQTPKHLITATGQRVTLRCSPRSGDLSVYWYQQSLDQGLQFLIQYYNGEERAKGNILERFSAQQFPDLHSELNLSSLELGDSALYFCASSAGPGSGNTIYFGEGSWLTVV.

This chain joins TRBV7-9 and TRBJ2-7; the D is unclear. V lost 2 bases, J lost 6 bases, and 11 bases lay in between. The CDR3 covers 13 residues. Germline CDR1 SEHNR, CDR2 FQNEAQ (reference sequence). The CDR3 reads CASSLRLESEQYF. CDR3 bases: TGTGCCAGCAGCTTAAGGCTAGAGAGCGAGCAGTACTTC.

This clone was seen more than once but under ten times. The identical CDR3 is also encoded by other nucleotide sequences in the sample. The chain is built from TRBV28 and TRBJ1-2, with unresolved D. CDR1 MDHEN and CDR2 SYDVKM come from the germline V gene. CDR3 length equals 12 residues. V gave up 3 bases and J gave up 5 bases, with 7 bases separating them. CDR3 in amino acids: CASSFQGYGYTF. Written as DNA, the CDR3 is TGTGCCAGCAGTTTCCAAGGTTATGGCTACACCTTC.

This clone was found a few times. The V and J genes are TRBV19 and TRBJ1-6; D is unclear. Germline V gene sequence: CDR1 LNHDA, CDR2 SQIVND (reference sequence). This CDR3 is built from 14 residues. With 6 bases removed from V and 9 bases from J, the gap between germline ends came to 15 bases. The DNA of the CDR3 is TGTGCCAGTAGCCGGATAGAGATCTTTTCACCCCTCCACTTT. It specifies CASSRIEIFSPLHF.

About this clone itself: In the same sample, other DNA sequences code for this CDR3. The chain employs TRBV9 and TRBJ2-1; 7 positions agree with TRBD2. The germline V gene encodes CDR1 SGDLS and CDR2 YYNGEE. V lost 0 bases to trimming and J lost 4 bases; unmatched junction nucleotides: 4. CDR3 length: 15 residues. CDR3 protein: CASSVASGPYNEQFF. As DNA, the CDR3 is TGTGCCAGCAGCGTAGCTAGCGGTCCTTACAATGAGCAGTTCTTC.

The rearrangement links TRBV15 to TRBJ1-3, with D unresolved. The CDR3 is 17 amino acids. Germline CDR1 LNHNV, CDR2 YYDKDF (reference sequence). The V end was cut by 0 bases, the J end by 0 bases, with 12 bases between. CDR3 sequence reads: CATSRDVMGNSGNTIYF. The CDR3 nucleotides read TGTGCCACCAGCAGAGATGTTATGGGTAACTCTGGAAACACCATATATTTT. Full variable domain (outside the CDR3, taken from reference TRBV15 and TRBJ1-3): DAMVIQNPRYQVTQFGKPVTLSCSQTLNHNVMYWYQQKSSQAPKLLFHYYDKDFNNEADTPDNFQSRRPNTSFCFLDIRSPGLGDTAMYLCATSRDVMGNSGNTIYFGEGSWLTVV.

V usage is TRBV9 and J usage is TRBJ1-1, with D possibly TRBD1 on 5 matching bases. This CDR3 spans 14 amino acids. The V gene lost 2 bases and the J gene lost 2 bases, with 10 bases spanning the gap. Germline V CDR1 and CDR2: SGDLS, YYNGEE. CDR3 protein: CASSVGAANTEAFF. The DNA for the CDR3 is TGTGCCAGCAGCGTCGGGGCAGCCAACACTGAAGCTTTCTTT.

The rearrangement joins TRBV28 to TRBJ1-5, with D unresolved. Germline CDR1 is MDHEN and CDR2 is SYDVKM. The CDR3 loop spans 12 amino acids. V was cut by 5 bases and J by 7 bases, with 9 bases left in between. The CDR3 DNA is TGTGCCAGCAGTAGAAGGCGCCAGCCCCAGCATTTT. It is translated as CASSRRRQPQHF. The full variable domain, completed using reference TRBV28 and TRBJ1-5, is DVKVTQSSRYLVKRTGEKVFLECVQDMDHENMFWYRQDPGLGLRLIYFSYDVKMKEKGDIPEGYSVSREKKERFSLILESASTNQTSMYLCASSRRRQPQHFGDGTRLSIL.

The rearrangement joins TRBV5-1 to TRBJ2-3, with 10 bases identical to TRBD1. The CDR3 sequence is 15 residues long. Trimming removed 5 bases from V and 2 bases from J; junction bases left unmatched: 5. The germline V gene encodes CDR1 SGHRS and CDR2 YFSETQ. The CDR3 loop is CASRSDRGVTDTQYF. The CDR3 DNA reads TGCGCCAGCAGGTCGGACAGGGGGGTCACAGATACGCAGTATTTT.

The chain has TRBV28 and TRBJ1-6; no clear D. Germline assignment: CDR1 MDHEN and CDR2 SYDVKM. The CDR3 is made up of 13 amino acids. Trimming removed 6 bases from V and 9 bases from J, with 12 bases in between. CDR3 sequence reads: CASRGALASPLHF. The CDR3 region has the DNA TGTGCCAGCAGGGGTGCGCTGGCTTCACCCCTCCACTTT.

This rearrangement joins TRBV7-8 to TRBJ2-7, with unresolved D. Germline V gene lookup returns CDR1 SGHVS and CDR2 FQNEAQ. Trimming pared 1 base from V and 6 bases from J, leaving 7 bases between. The CDR3 extends over 12 amino acids. Here the CDR3 reads CASSLEGGEQYF. As DNA, the CDR3 is TGTGCCAGCAGCTTAGAAGGCGGCGAGCAGTACTTC.

V and J are TRBV6-4 and TRBJ2-7; 8 bases are shared with TRBD1. CDR1 is MRHNA, CDR2 SNTAGT, per germline. The CDR3 is 17 residues long. With 6 bases clipped from V and 11 bases from J, the junction kept 24 bases outside the gene matches. CDR3 nucleotide sequence: TGTGCCAGCAGCCCGACGAGACAAGACAGGGGAGATTTGCGCGAGTACTTC. Its translation: CASSPTRQDRGDLREYF.

With respect to this clone: Other DNA sequences in the sample encode the same CDR3. The gene calls are TRBV18 and TRBJ2-6; D unclear. The CDR3 loop spans 15 amino acids. Germline V gene lookup returns CDR1 KGHSH and CDR2 LQKENI. Trimming removed 1 base at V and 0 bases at J, with 4 bases between. CDR3 nucleotides: TGTGCCAGCTCACCACAAGGCTCTGGGGCCAACGTCCTGACTTTC. Residues: CASSPQGSGANVLTF.

The V call is TRBV11-2, the J call TRBJ1-4; 9 nucleotides agree with TRBD1. From germline, CDR1 is SGHAT and CDR2 FQNNGV. V dropped 4 bases and J dropped 9; count of bases not matched to a gene: 12. The length of the CDR3 is 16 residues. CDR3 nucleotide sequence: TGTGCCAGCAGCTCCGGGACAGGGACCGTGTGGAAAAAACTGTTTTTT. Its translation is CASSSGTGTVWKKLFF.

This chain uses TRBV5-5 with TRBJ2-7; D unresolved. The CDR3 is 13 amino acids. Germline-derived CDR1 and CDR2 are SGHKS and YYEKEE (reference sequence). Trimming removed 3 bases at V and 4 bases at J, with 11 bases between. CDR3 sequence (DNA): TGTGCCAGCAGCTCGGATCCCCGGTACGAGCAGTACTTC. It is translated as CASSSDPRYEQYF. Full variable domain (outside the CDR3, taken from reference TRBV5-5 and TRBJ2-7): DAGVTQSPTHLIKTRGQQVTLRCSPISGHKSVSWYQQVLGQGPQFIFQYYEKEERGRGNFPDRFSARQFPNYSSELNVNALLLGDSALYLCASSSDPRYEQYFGPGTRLTVT.

This rearrangement joins TRBV5-5 to TRBJ1-6, with D possibly matching TRBD1 (5 bases). The length of the CDR3 is 16 residues. Per the germline V gene, CDR1 is SGHKS and CDR2 is YYEKEE (reference sequence). Between the trimmed V and J ends, which lost 0 bases and 9 bases, there was a span of 16 bases. In nucleotides, the CDR3 is TGTGCCAGCAGCTTGGGGACGGGGGGTATTAGTTCACCCCTCCACTTT. Protein: CASSLGTGGISSPLHF.

This sequence joins TRBV7-2 and TRBJ2-2, with unresolved D. The CDR3 is 17 amino acids. The V gene's germline CDR1 is SGHTA and CDR2 FQGNSA. The ends were cut back, 8 bases at V and 6 bases at J, with 25 bases in the middle. CDR3 DNA sequence: TGTGCCAGCGCCCTAGATAGTGCCCCACCCCACTCCGGGGAGCTGTTTTTT. It specifies CASALDSAPPHSGELFF. Combining the CDR3 with reference TRBV7-2 and TRBJ2-2 gives the whole variable domain GAGVSQSPSNKVTEKGKDVELRCDPISGHTALYWYRQSLGQGLEFLIYFQGNSAPDKSGLPSDRFSAERTGGSVSTLTIQRTQQEDSAVYLCASALDSAPPHSGELFFGEGSRLTVL.

The J gene is TRBJ2-2, the V gene TRBV2; no clear D gene. The CDR3 sequence is 15 residues long. Germline V gene lookup returns CDR1 SNHLY and CDR2 FYNNEI. Trimming removed 6 bases from V and 4 bases from J, with 15 bases in between. CDR3 in amino acids: CASSSSFRFTGELFF. The CDR3 region has the DNA TGTGCCAGCAGCTCATCGTTTCGGTTCACCGGGGAGCTGTTTTTT.